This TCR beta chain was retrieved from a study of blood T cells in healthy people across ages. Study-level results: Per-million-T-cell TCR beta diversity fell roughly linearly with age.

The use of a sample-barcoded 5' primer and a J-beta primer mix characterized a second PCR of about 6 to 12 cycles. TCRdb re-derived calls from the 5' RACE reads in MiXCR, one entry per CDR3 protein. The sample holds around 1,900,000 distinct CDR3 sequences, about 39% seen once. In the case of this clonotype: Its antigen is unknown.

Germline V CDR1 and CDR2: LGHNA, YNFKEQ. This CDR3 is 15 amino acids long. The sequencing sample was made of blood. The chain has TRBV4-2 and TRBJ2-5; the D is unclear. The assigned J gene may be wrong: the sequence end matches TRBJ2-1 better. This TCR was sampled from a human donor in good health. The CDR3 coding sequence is TGTGCCAGCAGCCAACGCGGAAAGACACAAGAGACCCAGTTCTTC. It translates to CASSQRGKTQETQFF.